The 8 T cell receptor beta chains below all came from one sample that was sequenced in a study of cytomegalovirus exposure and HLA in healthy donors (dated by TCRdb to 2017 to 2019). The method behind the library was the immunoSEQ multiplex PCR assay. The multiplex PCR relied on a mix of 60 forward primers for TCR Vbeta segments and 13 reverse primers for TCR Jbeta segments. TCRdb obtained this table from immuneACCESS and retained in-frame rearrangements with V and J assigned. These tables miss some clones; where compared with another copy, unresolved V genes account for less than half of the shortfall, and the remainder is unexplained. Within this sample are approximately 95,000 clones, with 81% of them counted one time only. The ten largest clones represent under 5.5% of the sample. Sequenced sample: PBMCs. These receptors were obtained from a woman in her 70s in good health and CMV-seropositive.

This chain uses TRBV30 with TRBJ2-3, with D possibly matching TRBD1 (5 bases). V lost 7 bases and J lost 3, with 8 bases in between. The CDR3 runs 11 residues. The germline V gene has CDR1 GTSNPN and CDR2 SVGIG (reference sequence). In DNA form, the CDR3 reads TGTGCCTACCAGGGTACAGATACGCAGTATTTT. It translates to CAYQGTDTQYF.

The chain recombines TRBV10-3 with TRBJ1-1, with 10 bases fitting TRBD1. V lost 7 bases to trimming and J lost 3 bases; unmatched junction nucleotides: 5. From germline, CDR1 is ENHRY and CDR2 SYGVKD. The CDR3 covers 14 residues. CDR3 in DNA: TGTGCCATCAACTCGGGACAGGGGTACACTGAAGCTTTCTTT. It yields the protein CAINSGQGYTEAFF.

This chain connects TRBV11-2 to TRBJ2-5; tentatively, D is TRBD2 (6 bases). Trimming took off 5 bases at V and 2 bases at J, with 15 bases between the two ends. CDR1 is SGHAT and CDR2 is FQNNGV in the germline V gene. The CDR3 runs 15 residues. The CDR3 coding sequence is TGTGCCAGCAGCCCTCGGGTAGCGGTGCAAGAGACCCAGTACTTC. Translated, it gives CASSPRVAVQETQYF. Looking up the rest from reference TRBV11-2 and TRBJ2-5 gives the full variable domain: EAGVAQSPRYKIIEKRQSVAFWCNPISGHATLYWYQQILGQGPKLLIQFQNNGVVDDSQLPKDRFSAERLKGVDSTLKIQPAKLEDSAVYLCASSPRVAVQETQYFGPGTRLLVL.

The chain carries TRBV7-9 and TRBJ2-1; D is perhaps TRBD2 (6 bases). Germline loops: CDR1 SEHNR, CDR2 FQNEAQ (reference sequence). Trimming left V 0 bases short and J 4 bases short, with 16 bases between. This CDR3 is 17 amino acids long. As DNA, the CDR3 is TGTGCCAGCAGCTTAGCCATCGATGAGCGGGCGTACAATGAGCAGTTCTTC. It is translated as CASSLAIDERAYNEQFF.

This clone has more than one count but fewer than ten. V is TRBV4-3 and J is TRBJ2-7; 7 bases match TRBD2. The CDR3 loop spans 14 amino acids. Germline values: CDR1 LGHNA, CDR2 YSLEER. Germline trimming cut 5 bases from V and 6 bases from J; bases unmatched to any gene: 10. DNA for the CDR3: TGCGCCAGCAGCGTAGACTGGGGGGGAGGCGAGCAGTACTTC. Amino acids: CASSVDWGGGEQYF.

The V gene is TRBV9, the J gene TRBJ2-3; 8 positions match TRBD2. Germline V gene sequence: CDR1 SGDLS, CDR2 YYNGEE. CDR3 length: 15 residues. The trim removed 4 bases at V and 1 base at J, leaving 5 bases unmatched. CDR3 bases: TGTGCCAGCAGCACTCGGGAGGGAGGCACAGATACGCAGTATTTT. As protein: CASSTREGGTDTQYF.

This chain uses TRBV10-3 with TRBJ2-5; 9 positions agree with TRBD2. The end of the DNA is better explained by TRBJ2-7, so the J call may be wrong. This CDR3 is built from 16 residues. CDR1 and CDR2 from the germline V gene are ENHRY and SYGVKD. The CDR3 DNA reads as TGTGCCATCAGTGATCCCGGGACTAGCAGCTCCTACGAGCAGTACTTC. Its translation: CAISDPGTSSSYEQYF.

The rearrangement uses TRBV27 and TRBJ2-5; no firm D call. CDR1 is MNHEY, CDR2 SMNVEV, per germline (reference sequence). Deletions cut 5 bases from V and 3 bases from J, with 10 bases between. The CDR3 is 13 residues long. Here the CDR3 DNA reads TGTGCCAGCAGTCCTAGGTGGAAAGAGACCCAGTACTTC. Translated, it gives CASSPRWKETQYF.